The sequence of this T cell receptor beta chain was determined in a study of T cell responses to AZD1222 COVID-19 vaccine. Study findings and constraints: Repertoire sampling occurred only after the peak T cell response. At baseline, seropositivity was found in only six AZD1222 recipients. Reportedly, nearly half the spike-specific TCRs target unmutated variant regions. Spike-specific TCR breadth rose after two AZD1222 doses, and depth rose as well.

V lost 5 bases, J lost 1 base, and 13 bases lay in between. The germline gives CDR1 SGHRS, CDR2 YFSETQ. This CDR3 region has 14 residues. Measured with immunoSEQ multiplex PCR; TCRdb has only the in-frame clones, and not every one. The sample has fewer than 150,000 clones; approximately 86% are singletons. Regarding this clone: Its target is unknown.

The chain has TRBV5-1 and TRBJ2-7; possible D gene TRBD1, 6 bases. Here the sequenced sample was peripheral blood, taken on day 0 of AZD1222 vaccination. The TCR sequence derives from an adult in good health. The CDR3 region has the DNA TGCGCCAGCAGTTCAACAGGGAATTCCTACGAGCAGTACTTC. Protein sequence: CASSSTGNSYEQYF. Full variable domain (missing parts from reference TRBV5-1 and TRBJ2-7): KAGVTQTPRYLIKTRGQQVTLSCSPISGHRSVSWYQQTPGQGLQFLFEYFSETQRNKGNFPGRFSGRQFSNSRSEMNVSTLELGDSALYLCASSSTGNSYEQYFGPGTRLTVT.